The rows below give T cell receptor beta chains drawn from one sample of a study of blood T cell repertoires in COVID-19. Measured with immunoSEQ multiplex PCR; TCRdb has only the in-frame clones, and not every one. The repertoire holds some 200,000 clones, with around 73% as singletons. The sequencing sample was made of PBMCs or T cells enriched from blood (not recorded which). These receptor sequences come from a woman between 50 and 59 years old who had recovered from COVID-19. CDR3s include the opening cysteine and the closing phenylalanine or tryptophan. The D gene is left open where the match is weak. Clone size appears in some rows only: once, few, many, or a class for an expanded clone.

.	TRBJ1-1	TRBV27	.	TGTGCCAGCAGTTTAAACAGTTGGAACACTGAAGCTTTCTTT	CASSLNSWNTEAFF
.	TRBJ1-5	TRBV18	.	TGTGCCAGCTCACCACCTCCGCACGGTCAGCCCCAGCATTTT	CASSPPPHGQPQHF
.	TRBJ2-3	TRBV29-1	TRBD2	TGCAGCGTTGATGCGGGAGCGGGAGATACGCAGTATTTT	CSVDAGAGDTQYF
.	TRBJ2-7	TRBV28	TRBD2	TGTGCCAGCAGTATCACTGGGGGACTAGCGGGACTCGAGCAGTACTTC	CASSITGGLAGLEQYF
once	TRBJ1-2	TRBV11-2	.	TGTGCCAGCAGCTTAGTGTTAGGGAACAGGAACACCTTC	CASSLVLGNRNTF
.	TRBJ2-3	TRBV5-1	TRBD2	TGCGCCAGCAGCACCCGACTAGCGGGGGATGGGGATACGCAGTATTTT	CASSTRLAGDGDTQYF
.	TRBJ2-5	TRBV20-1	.	TGCAGTGCTACCGTAGGCGGCGCCCAGTACTTC	CSATVGGAQYF
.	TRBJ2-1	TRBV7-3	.	TGTGCCAGCAGTCCCACCTCTAGAGGTGAGCAGTTCTTC	CASSPTSRGEQFF
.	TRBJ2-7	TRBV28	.	TGTGCCACCACCCCGTCAGGGCGCTACGAGCAGTACTTC	CATTPSGRYEQYF
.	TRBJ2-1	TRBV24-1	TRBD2	TGTGCCACCGGGGCGGGGGGTTCGTCGTACAATGAGCAGTTCTTC	CATGAGGSSYNEQFF
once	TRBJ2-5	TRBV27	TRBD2	TGTGCCAGCAGTCACGGACTAGCGGGAGGACAAGAGACCCAGTACTTC	CASSHGLAGGQETQYF
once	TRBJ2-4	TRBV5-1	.	TGCGCCAGCAGCTTGGGCAGCAAAAACATTCAGTACTTC	CASSLGSKNIQYF
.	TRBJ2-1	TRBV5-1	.	TGCGCCAGCAGCTTCGGGAGCTCCTACAATGAGCAGTTCTTC	CASSFGSSYNEQFF
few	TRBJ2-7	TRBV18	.	TGTGCCAGCTCACCCCCCGAGGGCGAGCAGTACTTC	CASSPPEGEQYF
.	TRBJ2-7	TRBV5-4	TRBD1	TGTGCCAGCAGCACAGGGGATTCCTCTTACGAGCAGTACTTC	CASSTGDSSYEQYF
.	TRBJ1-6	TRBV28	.	TGTGCCAGCGGGCAGGGGATTCGGTCACCCCTCCACTTT	CASGQGIRSPLHF
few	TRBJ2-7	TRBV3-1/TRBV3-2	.	TGTGCCAGCAGCCAAGATTGGAGGGGGGGAGAGCCTCCTTACGAGCAGTACTTC	CASSQDWRGGEPPYEQYF
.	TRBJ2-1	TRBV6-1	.	TGTGCCAGCAGTGCAGCGGCCTCCTACAATGAGCAGTTCTTC	CASSAAASYNEQFF
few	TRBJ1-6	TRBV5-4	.	TGTGCCAGCAGCCCAGGGTATCTGGGTTCACCCCTCCACTTT	CASSPGYLGSPLHF
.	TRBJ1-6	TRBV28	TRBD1	TGTGCCAGCAGTGCTCTCCGGGACAGGGGGCTGAATAATTCACCCCTCCACTTT	CASSALRDRGLNNSPLHF
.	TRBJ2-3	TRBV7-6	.	TGTGCCAGCAGCTTATCCGGGGGGCCCATCACAGATACGCAGTATTTT	CASSLSGGPITDTQYF
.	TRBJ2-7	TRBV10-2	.	TGCGCCAGCACCCCCCTCGACAAGACCTCCTACGAGCAGTACTTC	CASTPLDKTSYEQYF
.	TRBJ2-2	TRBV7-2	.	TGTGCCAGCAGTCCTGCAAGCGGGCTTAACACCGGGGAGCTGTTTTTT	CASSPASGLNTGELFF
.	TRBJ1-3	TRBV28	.	TGTGCCAGCAGTCTCCACTCCGGGACTCCAGGAAACACCATATATTTT	CASSLHSGTPGNTIYF
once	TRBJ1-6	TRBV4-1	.	TGCGCCAGCAGCCAAGCCGGGACACGTGAGGCTTCACCCCTCCACTTT	CASSQAGTREASPLHF
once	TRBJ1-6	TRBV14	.	TGTGCCAGCAGCCACCAGGGCGGCTGGAATTCACCCCTCCACTTT	CASSHQGGWNSPLHF
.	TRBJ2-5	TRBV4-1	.	TGCGCCAGCAGCCAACCAGACACAATGTTAGAGACCCAGTACTTC	CASSQPDTMLETQYF
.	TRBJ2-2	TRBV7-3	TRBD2	TGTGCCAGCAGCTTAGAAATTTCGGGACTAGCGGGAGGAAGCACCGGGGAGCTGTTTTTT	CASSLEISGLAGGSTGELFF
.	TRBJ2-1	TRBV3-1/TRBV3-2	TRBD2	TGTGCCAGCAGCGCCCGTTCGACTAGCGGGAGGCAGTTCTTC	CASSARSTSGRQFF
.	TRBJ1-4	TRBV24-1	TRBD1	TGTGCCACCAGTGACGCAGGGGGATCTAATGAAAAACTGTTTTTT	CATSDAGGSNEKLFF
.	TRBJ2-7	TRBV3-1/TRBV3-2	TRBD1	TGTGCCAGCAGCCTCTGGGGACAGGGGGCCCTCGAGCAGTACTTC	CASSLWGQGALEQYF
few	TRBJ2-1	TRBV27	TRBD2	TGTGCCAGCAGTTTGTACTTGGGGACTAGCAGGAAACCTCTCTACAATGAGCAGTTCTTC	CASSLYLGTSRKPLYNEQFF
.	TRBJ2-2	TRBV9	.	TGTGCCAGCAGCAGAGGGGGAGCGGGGTGGGACACCGGGGAGCTGTTTTTT	CASSRGGAGWDTGELFF
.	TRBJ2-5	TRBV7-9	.	TGTGCCAGCGGCATACAAGAGACCCAGTACTTC	CASGIQETQYF
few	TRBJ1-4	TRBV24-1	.	TGTGCCACCAGTGATACCGGGACTGGAGGGGAAAAACTGTTTTTT	CATSDTGTGGEKLFF
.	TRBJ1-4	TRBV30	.	TGTGCCTGGAGTGTGTCCACAACTAATGAAAAACTGTTTTTT	CAWSVSTTNEKLFF
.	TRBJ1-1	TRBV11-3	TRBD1	TGTGCCAGCAGCTTCCAGGGGGCCAACACTGAAGCTTTCTTT	CASSFQGANTEAFF
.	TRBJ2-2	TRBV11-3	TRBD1	TGTGCCAGCAGCTTGCCCGGGACAGGTGTCGGGGAGCTGTTTTTT	CASSLPGTGVGELFF
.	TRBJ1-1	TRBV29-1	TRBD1	TGCAGCGTAGGACAGGGTGGCACTGAAGCTTTCTTT	CSVGQGGTEAFF
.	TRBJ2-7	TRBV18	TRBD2	TGTGCCAGCTCGCGGACTAGCGATTCCTACGAGCAGTACTTC	CASSRTSDSYEQYF
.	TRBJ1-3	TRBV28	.	TGTGCCAGCAGTTTAGGCCTCTCTGGAAACACCATATATTTT	CASSLGLSGNTIYF